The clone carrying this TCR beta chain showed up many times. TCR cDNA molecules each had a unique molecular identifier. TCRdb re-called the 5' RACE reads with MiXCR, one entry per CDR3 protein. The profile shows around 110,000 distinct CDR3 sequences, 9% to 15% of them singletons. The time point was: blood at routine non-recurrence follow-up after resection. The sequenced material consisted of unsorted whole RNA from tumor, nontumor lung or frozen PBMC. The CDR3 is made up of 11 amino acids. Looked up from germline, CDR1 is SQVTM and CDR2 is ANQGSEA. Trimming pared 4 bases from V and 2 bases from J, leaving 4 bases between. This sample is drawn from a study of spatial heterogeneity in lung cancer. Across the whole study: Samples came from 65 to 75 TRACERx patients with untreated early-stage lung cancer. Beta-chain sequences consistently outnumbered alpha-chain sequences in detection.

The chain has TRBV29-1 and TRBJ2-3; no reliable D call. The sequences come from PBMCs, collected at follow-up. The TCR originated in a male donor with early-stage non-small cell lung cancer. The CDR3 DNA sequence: TGCAGCGTTGGGACCACAGATACGCAGTATTTT. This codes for CSVGTTDTQYF.